This TCR beta chain was documented in a study of molecular identifiers for immune sequencing clone quantification. Trimming removed 4 bases at V and 0 bases at J, with 5 bases between. Germline-derived CDR1 and CDR2 are SNHLY and FYNNEI. The CDR3 runs to 13 residues. This clonotype was found many times. The antigen is not known. In the sort, naive CD8 T cells were defined as CD8+CD4-CCR7+CD45RA+. TCRdb reprocessed the PCR reads with MiXCR, giving one entry per CDR3 protein. In the table there are some 590,000 distinct CDR3 sequences, 25% of which are singletons. Study results and limitations: Effector cells kept over 98% of their molecules in clones above 20 RNA copies, while naive cells kept under 1% there. Underestimation of highly expanded clone sizes could arise where identical TCR molecules share a barcode.

The genes are TRBV2 and TRBJ2-3, with D perhaps TRBD2 (5 bases). This sequence originates from a human donor in good health. Some libraries in this study had Jurkat cell RNA spiked in. Source material: naive CD8+ T cells from blood, with Jurkat cell RNA spiked in. Subset denoted: FACS-sorted CD8+CD4-CCR7+CD45RA+ naive T cells. This chain's CDR3 is CASSGTSTDTQYF. The CDR3 DNA sequence: TGTGCCAGCAGTGGGACTAGCACAGATACGCAGTATTTT.